This TCR beta chain was sequenced during a study of blood T cell repertoires in COVID-19. V shed 6 bases and J shed 4 bases, with 4 bases lying between them. The CDR3 length is 10 residues. Germline CDR1 reads DFQATT; CDR2 reads SNEGSKA (reference sequence). This table comes from immunoSEQ multiplex PCR, and its TCRdb copy is limited to in-frame clones, with some not included. The sample shows 250,000 to 350,000 clones, approximately 90% of them seen only once. The chain joins TRBV20-1 to TRBJ1-3; no firm D call. The material sequenced was peripheral blood. This clonotype was sampled from a woman aged 25-40 years with active or convalescent COVID-19. The CDR3 DNA is TGCAGTGCCGAGGGAAACACCATATATTTT. It yields the protein CSAEGNTIYF.